The 9 T cell receptor beta chains below all came from one sample that was sequenced in a study of blood T cell repertoires in COVID-19. Some clones are missing from TCRdb's copy, which holds only in-frame ones; the method was immunoSEQ multiplex PCR. The repertoire holds around 210,000 clones, approximately 88% seen once, with 6.5% to 9.5% in the top ten. The specimen sequenced was PBMCs or T cells enriched from blood (not recorded which). The receptors derive from a woman aged 18-29 years who had recovered from COVID-19.

The rearrangement uses TRBV4-1 and TRBJ2-1; TRBD2 might be the D (5 bases). In germline, CDR1 is MGHRA, CDR2 YSYEKL. The CDR3 consists of 17 residues. Trimming took 4 bases from V and 5 from J, leaving 21 bases between them. CDR3 in amino acids: CASSPGSQRIRNNEQFF. The CDR3 DNA reads TGCGCCAGCAGCCCTGGATCCCAGCGGATTCGCAACAATGAGCAGTTCTTC.

This clone has just one count. The V gene is TRBV5-4, the J gene TRBJ1-4, with 9 bases identical to TRBD1. Germline V gene data show CDR1 as SGHNT and CDR2 as YYREEE (reference sequence). This CDR3 region has 17 residues. J lost 2 bases, V lost 4 bases, and 9 bases had no gene match. The DNA of the CDR3 is TGTGCCAGCAGCGGAATGACAGGGGGGGAGACTAATGAAAAACTGTTTTTT. It encodes CASSGMTGGETNEKLFF.

The chain is built from TRBV6-1 and TRBJ1-2; D not certain. CDR3 length equals 12 residues. Trimming took off 3 bases at V and 6 bases at J, with 8 bases between the two ends. In germline, CDR1 is MNHNS, CDR2 SASEGT. The CDR3 spells CASSEVKHGYTF. CDR3 DNA: TGTGCCAGCAGTGAGGTGAAGCATGGCTACACCTTC.

The V and J genes are TRBV9 and TRBJ2-2, with 10 nucleotides matching TRBD2. CDR1 is SGDLS and CDR2 is YYNGEE in the germline V gene. The junction had 8 bases not matched to a gene; V was cut back by 6 bases and J by 3 bases. The CDR3 totals 16 residues. CDR3 protein: CASTSSGGGYTGELFF. Here the CDR3 DNA reads TGTGCCAGCACCTCTAGCGGGGGAGGTTACACCGGGGAGCTGTTTTTT.

The chain has TRBV19 and TRBJ2-5; 8 nucleotides line up with TRBD1. V gave up 7 bases and J gave up 5 bases; unmatched junction bases: 6. The CDR3 is 13 amino acids. CDR1 and CDR2 (germline): LNHDA, SQIVND (reference sequence). The CDR3 is CASMEYRGETQYF. CDR3 bases: TGTGCCAGTATGGAATACAGGGGGGAGACCCAGTACTTC. The variable domain in full, with the rest retrieved from reference TRBV19 and TRBJ2-5, is DGGITQSPKYLFRKEGQNVTLSCEQNLNHDAMYWYRQDPGQGLRLIYYSQIVNDFQKGDIAEGYSVSREKKESFPLTVTSAQKNPTAFYLCASMEYRGETQYFGPGTRLLVL.

This chain joins TRBV5-6 and TRBJ2-1; 9 nucleotides align to TRBD2. The V gene's germline CDR1 is SGHDT and CDR2 YYEEEE. The V segment lost 0 bases and the J segment 4 bases; nucleotides outside the gene matches: 11. The CDR3 length is 18 residues. The CDR3 DNA sequence: TGTGCCAGCAGCTTGGGTCTAGGCGGGGGGGCATCATACAATGAGCAGTTCTTC. Translated: CASSLGLGGGASYNEQFF. The entire variable domain, with the rest obtained from reference TRBV5-6 and TRBJ2-1, is as follows: DAGVTQSPTHLIKTRGQQVTLRCSPKSGHDTVSWYQQALGQGPQFIFQYYEEEERQRGNFPDRFSGHQFPNYSSELNVNALLLGDSALYLCASSLGLGGGASYNEQFFGPGTRLTVL.

The chain has TRBV12-5 and TRBJ2-1; 8 bases agree with TRBD1. The trim removed 0 bases at V and 7 bases at J, leaving 5 bases unmatched. The CDR3 contains 15 residues. Germline CDR1 reads LGHNT; CDR2 reads FRNRAP. The CDR3 loop reads CASGLVSTGVNEQFF. The CDR3 DNA follows: TGTGCTAGTGGTTTGGTGTCGACAGGGGTAAATGAGCAGTTCTTC. Drawing the rest from reference TRBV12-5 and TRBJ2-1, the complete variable domain is DARVTQTPRHKVTEMGQEVTMRCQPILGHNTVFWYRQTMMQGLELLAYFRNRAPLDDSGMPKDRFSAEMPDATLATLKIQPSEPRDSAVYFCASGLVSTGVNEQFFGPGTRLTVL.

V usage is TRBV7-2 and J usage is TRBJ1-2; possible D gene TRBD1, 5 bases. V lost 6 bases and J 4 bases, leaving 9 bases between the germline ends. Germline V gene sequence: CDR1 SGHTA, CDR2 FQGNSA. The CDR3 has 12 amino acids. The CDR3 DNA sequence: TGTGCCAGCAGTCTACAGGTCTATGGCTACACCTTC. This translates into CASSLQVYGYTF. The whole variable domain, remainder taken from reference TRBV7-2 and TRBJ1-2, is GAGVSQSPSNKVTEKGKDVELRCDPISGHTALYWYRQSLGQGLEFLIYFQGNSAPDKSGLPSDRFSAERTGGSVSTLTIQRTQQEDSAVYLCASSLQVYGYTFGSGTRLTVV.

The chain recombines TRBV19 with TRBJ2-3, with 8 bases that match TRBD1. The V gene end was trimmed by 6 bases and the J gene end by 8 bases; junction bases not matched to a gene: 13. The CDR3 runs 15 residues. From germline, CDR1 is LNHDA and CDR2 SQIVND (reference sequence). The CDR3 region is CASSGQGLGGVTQYF. In DNA, the CDR3 is TGTGCCAGTAGCGGACAGGGTCTTGGGGGCGTTACGCAGTATTTT.